This entry concerns a single TCR beta chain. This sample was included in a study of blood T cell repertoires in COVID-19. Study-level background: The United States, Italy and Spain supplied acute and convalescent COVID-19 samples. In each case, the material was cDNA or gDNA derived from T cells, B-cell-depleted T cells, or PBMCs.

The authors' processing: It was from reference gene primer amplification that nucleated cell counts were estimated. The assay was immunoSEQ multiplex PCR, and TCRdb's table has in-frame clones only and misses some. V, J and clone size are taken as reported in that table, and D and trimming were inferred from the DNA itself. The sample includes about 87,000 clones, approximately 89% seen only once; the top ten take around 10%. Germline V gene sequence: CDR1 SGHTA, CDR2 FQGNSA. Trimming removed 8 bases at V and 3 bases at J, with 10 bases between. This CDR3 spans 12 amino acids. This chain connects TRBV7-2 to TRBJ2-5; D remains ambiguous. This receptor was taken from an elderly man with acute or convalescent COVID-19. Sequenced sample: peripheral blood. The DNA of the CDR3 is TGTGCCAGCTCCTACCTTGAAGAGACCCAGTACTTC. Its protein is CASSYLEETQYF.